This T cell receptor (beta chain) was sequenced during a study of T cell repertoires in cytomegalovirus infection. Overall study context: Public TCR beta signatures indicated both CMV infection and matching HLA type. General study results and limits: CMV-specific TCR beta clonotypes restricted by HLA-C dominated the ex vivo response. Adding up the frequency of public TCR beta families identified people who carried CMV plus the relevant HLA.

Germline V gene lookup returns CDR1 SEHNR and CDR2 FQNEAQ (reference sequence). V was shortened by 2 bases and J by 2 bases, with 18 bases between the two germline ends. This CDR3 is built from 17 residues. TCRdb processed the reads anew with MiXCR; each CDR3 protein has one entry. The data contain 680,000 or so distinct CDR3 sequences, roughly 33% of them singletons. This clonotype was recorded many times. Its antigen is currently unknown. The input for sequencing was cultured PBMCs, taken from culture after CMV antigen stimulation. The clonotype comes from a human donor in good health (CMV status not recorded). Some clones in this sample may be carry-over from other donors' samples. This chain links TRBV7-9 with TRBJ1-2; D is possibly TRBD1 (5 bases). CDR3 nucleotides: TGTGCCAGCAGCTTATGGAGGGGACGTGAAGACAACTATGGCTACACCTTC. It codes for CASSLWRGREDNYGYTF.